Given below is one T cell receptor beta chain in context. Its antigen is not identified. Using its own MiXCR run on the reads, TCRdb lists one record per CDR3 protein. The top ten hold about 21% of the sample, which has approximately 260,000 distinct CDR3 sequences, approximately 22% seen once. Trimming cost V 0 bases and J 8 bases; bases outside gene matches: 7. Germline lookup yields CDR1 LGHNA and CDR2 YNFKEQ. This CDR3 spans 15 amino acids. The sample is drawn from a study of T cell repertoires in cytomegalovirus infection. About the study: CMV epitopes that were recently identified and HLA-C-restricted were used alongside well-studied HLA-B-restricted ones. Through public TCR beta signatures, both CMV infection and matching HLA type were indicated. Study conclusions and caveats: The response measured ex vivo was dominated by TCR beta clonotypes (HLA-C-restricted and CMV-specific). Summed frequency of shared TCR beta families picked out CMV carriers who also had the relevant HLA.

The sample in question was cultured PBMCs, obtained from culture after CMV antigen stimulation. This rearrangement joins TRBV4-2 to TRBJ1-2, with 9 bases lining up with TRBD1. The receptor was isolated from a human donor in good health (CMV status not recorded). Some clones in this sample may be carry-over from other donors' samples. CDR3 sequence: CASSQDPGQGEGYTF. CDR3 nucleotide sequence: TGTGCCAGCAGCCAAGATCCGGGACAGGGCGAAGGCTACACCTTC.